This TCR beta chain derives from a study of cytomegalovirus exposure and HLA in healthy donors. The CDR3 loop spans 13 amino acids. Germline V gives CDR1 MNHEY, CDR2 SVGAGI. V shed 0 bases and J shed 5 bases, with 7 bases lying between them. General observations from the study: Reports showed the classifier diagnosing cytomegalovirus status with high specificity and sensitivity.

Clones were sequenced by immunoSEQ multiplex PCR, and TCRdb holds only the in-frame ones, with some missing. The sample contains approximately 170,000 clones, about 90% of which appear only once. Comments on this clone: Its antigen remains unknown.

The chain has TRBV6-5 and TRBJ2-5; D possibly corresponds to TRBD2 (6 bases). The sequenced sample was PBMCs. The receptor was isolated from a woman in her late teens or twenties in good health and CMV-seropositive. The CDR3 DNA reads as TGTGCCAGCAGTTACTCGGGGAGGGAGACCCAGTACTTC. The encoded protein is CASSYSGRETQYF.